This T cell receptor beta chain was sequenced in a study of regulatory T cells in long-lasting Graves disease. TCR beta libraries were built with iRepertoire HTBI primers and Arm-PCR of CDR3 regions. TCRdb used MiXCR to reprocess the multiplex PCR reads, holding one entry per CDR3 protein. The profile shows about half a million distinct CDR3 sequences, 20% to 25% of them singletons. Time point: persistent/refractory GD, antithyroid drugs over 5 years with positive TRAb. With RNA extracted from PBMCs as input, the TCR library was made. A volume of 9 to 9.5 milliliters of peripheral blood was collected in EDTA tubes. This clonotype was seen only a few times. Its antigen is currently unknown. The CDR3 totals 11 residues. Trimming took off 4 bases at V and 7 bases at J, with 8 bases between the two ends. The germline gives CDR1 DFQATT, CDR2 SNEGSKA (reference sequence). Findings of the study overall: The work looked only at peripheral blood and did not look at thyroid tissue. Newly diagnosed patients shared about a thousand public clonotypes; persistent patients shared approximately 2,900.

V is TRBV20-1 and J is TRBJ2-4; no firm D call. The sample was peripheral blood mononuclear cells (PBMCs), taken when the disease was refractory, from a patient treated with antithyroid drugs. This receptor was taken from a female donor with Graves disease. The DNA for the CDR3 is TGCAGTGCTATGCTCCGCAACATTCAGTACTTC. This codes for CSAMLRNIQYF.